The 21 T cell receptor beta chains listed next were all sequenced from one sample in a study of T cell responses to AZD1222 COVID-19 vaccine. Data came from immunoSEQ multiplex PCR; TCRdb stores just in-frame clones and leaves some out. The data hold 120,000 to 150,000 clones, with almost 90% observed a single time. The sequencing here drew on peripheral blood, taken on day 0 of AZD1222 vaccination. Receptor source: an adult in good health.

The J gene is TRBJ1-5, the V gene TRBV12-3 or TRBV12-4, with TRBD1 as a possible D gene (5 bases). The V end lost 3 bases, the J end lost 9 bases, and 12 bases lay between the germline ends. The CDR3 runs 13 residues. In DNA, the CDR3 is TGTGCCAGCAGTTTCGGGGGACGTCGGCCCCAGCATTTT. Translated, it gives CASSFGGRRPQHF.

The chain combines TRBV7-6 with TRBJ1-6, with a possible D match to TRBD1 (5 bases). The CDR3 is made up of 14 amino acids. The germline V and J ends were trimmed by 2 bases and 7 bases, with 9 bases remaining between them. The germline gives CDR1 SGHVS, CDR2 FNYEAQ. The DNA of the CDR3 is TGTGCCAGCAGCTTACAGGGACCGAATTCACCCCTCCACTTT. This gives the protein CASSLQGPNSPLHF.

This chain uses TRBV7-9 with TRBJ1-4; a possible D gene is TRBD1 (5 bases). CDR1 is SEHNR and CDR2 is FQNEAQ in the germline V gene (reference sequence). The CDR3 has 14 residues. Trimming stripped 5 bases from V and 5 bases from J, with 12 bases between. This chain's CDR3 is CASSPGRSNEKLFF. The CDR3 bases are TGTGCCAGCAGCCCGGGACGGTCGAATGAAAAACTGTTTTTT. Full variable domain (remainder filled in from reference TRBV7-9 and TRBJ1-4): DTGVSQNPRHKITKRGQNVTFRCDPISEHNRLYWYRQTLGQGPEFLTYFQNEAQLEKSRLLSDRFSAERPKGSFSTLEIQRTEQGDSAMYLCASSPGRSNEKLFFGSGTQLSVL.

V usage is TRBV6-5 and J usage is TRBJ1-1; 7 bases line up with TRBD1. The CDR3 spans 14 residues. Losses at the gene ends were 10 bases for V and 6 bases for J; bases not matched to a gene: 14. Germline loops: CDR1 MNHEY, CDR2 SVGAGI. The CDR3 reads CATGGGQSGAEAFF. As DNA, the CDR3 is TGTGCCACCGGGGGGGGACAGTCAGGGGCTGAAGCTTTCTTT.

The rearrangement uses TRBV5-6 and TRBJ2-5; 10 bases map to TRBD2. Trimming took 2 bases from V and 4 from J; bases not matched to a gene: 5. Germline V gene lookup returns CDR1 SGHDT and CDR2 YYEEEE. The length of the CDR3 is 15 residues. The DNA for the CDR3 is TGTGCCAGCAGCTTAGCGGGAGGGCCGGGAGAGACCCAGTACTTC. It codes for CASSLAGGPGETQYF. The whole variable domain, filled in from reference TRBV5-6 and TRBJ2-5, reads DAGVTQSPTHLIKTRGQQVTLRCSPKSGHDTVSWYQQALGQGPQFIFQYYEEEERQRGNFPDRFSGHQFPNYSSELNVNALLLGDSALYLCASSLAGGPGETQYFGPGTRLLVL.

The chain employs TRBV30 and TRBJ2-7; 9 positions match TRBD2. Trimming removed 5 bases from V and 6 bases from J; junction bases left unmatched: 8. This CDR3 is 13 amino acids long. Germline CDR1 is GTSNPN and CDR2 is SVGIG (reference sequence). The CDR3 reads CAWGAGGPSEQYF. CDR3 bases: TGTGCCTGGGGGGCGGGAGGGCCGAGCGAGCAGTACTTC.

The CDR3 DNA follows: TGCGCCAGCAGCCAAGATAGGCGGGAGTCTTACAATGAGCAGTTCTTC. This sequence encodes CASSQDRRESYNEQFF. The rearrangement links TRBV4-3 to TRBJ2-1, with TRBD2 matching 7 bases. After removal of 0 bases from V and 4 bases from J, the junction contained 6 bases not matched to a gene. Germline V gene lookup returns CDR1 LGHNA and CDR2 YSLEER. CDR3 length: 16 residues.

This clone was found a few times. This chain joins TRBV2 and TRBJ2-3, with TRBD1 matching 10 bases. Germline loops: CDR1 SNHLY, CDR2 FYNNEI. The V and J ends lost 4 bases and 3 bases, in that order; junction bases with no gene match: 4. The CDR3 extends over 15 amino acids. CDR3 residues: CASSAGDRGTDTQYF. CDR3 coding DNA: TGTGCCAGCAGTGCGGGGGACAGGGGTACAGATACGCAGTATTTT.

This chain connects TRBV3-1 (or the pseudogene TRBV3-2) to TRBJ2-1; unclear D gene. The CDR3 runs 14 residues. Per germline, CDR1 LGHDT and CDR2 YNNKEL (reference sequence). Trimming removed 4 bases at V and 8 bases at J, with 15 bases between. The CDR3 nucleotides are TGTGCCAGCAGCCGGTCCGACCACGTCCATGAGCAGTTCTTC. Its protein is CASSRSDHVHEQFF.

This chain connects TRBV3-1 (or the pseudogene TRBV3-2) to TRBJ2-2, with 12 bases lining up with TRBD2. This CDR3 spans 16 amino acids. Germline V lookup: CDR1 LGHDT, CDR2 YNNKEL (reference sequence). The junction had 9 bases not matched to a gene; V was cut back by 4 bases and J by 9 bases. The CDR3 is CASSLGLAGRHRELFF. CDR3 coding DNA: TGTGCCAGCAGCCTTGGACTAGCGGGGAGGCATAGGGAGCTGTTTTTT.

The V and J genes are TRBV7-8 and TRBJ1-5, with a possible D match to TRBD1 (5 bases). The CDR3 consists of 16 residues. The V gene's germline CDR1 is SGHVS and CDR2 FQNEAQ. Trimming left V 4 bases short and J 0 bases short, with 13 bases between. CDR3 residues: CASSSGMGVSNQPQHF. The CDR3 nucleotides are TGTGCCAGCAGCTCCGGGATGGGGGTTAGCAATCAGCCCCAGCATTTT.

This rearrangement joins TRBV4-2 to TRBJ1-1; D gene ambiguous. CDR3 size: 14 residues. Trimming left V 2 bases short and J 5 bases short, with 12 bases between. The V gene's germline CDR1 is LGHNA and CDR2 YNFKEQ. The CDR3 DNA follows: TGTGCCAGCAGCCAAAGTTTGAAGGGTACTGAAGCTTTCTTT. This sequence encodes CASSQSLKGTEAFF.

This clone came up a few times. V and J are TRBV5-4 and TRBJ1-6; no clear D gene. Germline CDR1 and CDR2: SGHNT and YYREEE (reference sequence). The CDR3 spans 15 residues. V lost 4 bases to trimming and J lost 5 bases, with 13 bases between them. In DNA, the CDR3 is TGTGCCAGCAGCCACACCCCCCTGGATAATTCACCCCTCCACTTT. As protein: CASSHTPLDNSPLHF.

The chain combines TRBV27 with TRBJ2-7; D is uncertain. Germline loops: CDR1 MNHEY, CDR2 SMNVEV (reference sequence). V dropped 2 bases and J dropped 0 bases, with 17 bases sitting between them. The CDR3 sequence is 17 residues long. The CDR3 sequence: CASSLRPRNSSSYEQYF. The DNA of the CDR3 is TGTGCCAGCAGTTTACGACCCAGGAATTCTAGCTCCTACGAGCAGTACTTC.

The chain employs TRBV7-8 and TRBJ1-1; D gene ambiguous. The CDR3 covers 15 residues. V was pared by 4 bases and J by 0 bases, with 12 bases between. CDR1 is SGHVS and CDR2 is FQNEAQ in the germline V gene. The CDR3, as DNA: TGTGCCAGCAGCTACACACCAGTCATGAACACTGAAGCTTTCTTT. Residues: CASSYTPVMNTEAFF.

The CDR3 DNA reads TGTGCCAGCAGCCCGACCGGGGATTCACCCCTCCACTTT. Protein sequence: CASSPTGDSPLHF. This sequence joins TRBV6-8 and TRBJ1-6; D remains ambiguous. The CDR3 is 13 residues long. The germline V and J ends were trimmed by 6 bases and 8 bases, with 11 bases remaining between them. Germline lookup yields CDR1 MNHGY and CDR2 SAAAGT.

The genes are TRBV2 and TRBJ1-5, with a weak D call TRBD1 (5 bases). The length of the CDR3 is 14 residues. The germline V and J ends were trimmed by 5 bases and 1 base, with 9 bases remaining between them. The V gene's germline CDR1 is SNHLY and CDR2 FYNNEI. Written as DNA, the CDR3 is TGTGCCAGCAGTCGCGGGGGAAGCAATCAGCCCCAGCATTTT. This sequence encodes CASSRGGSNQPQHF.

The rearrangement links TRBV2 to TRBJ1-2; 8 bases agree with TRBD1. This CDR3 comprises 15 residues. Germline trimming cut 6 bases from V and 6 bases from J; bases unmatched to any gene: 12. Germline-derived CDR1 and CDR2 are SNHLY and FYNNEI. CDR3 nucleotides: TGTGCCAGCAGCGTATTAAAAACAGGGGGAGATGGCTACACCTTC. It encodes CASSVLKTGGDGYTF.

Of note for this clone: This CDR3 is also generated by other DNA sequences in the sample. The J gene is TRBJ1-1, the V gene TRBV19; the match to TRBD1 covers 7 bases. V lost 5 bases to trimming and J lost 2 bases; unmatched junction nucleotides: 8. Germline loops: CDR1 LNHDA, CDR2 SQIVND (reference sequence). The CDR3 is made up of 15 amino acids. CDR3 sequence: CASSPRTGLNTEAFF. The DNA of the CDR3 is TGTGCCAGTAGTCCGCGGACAGGTTTAAACACTGAAGCTTTCTTT.

The chain employs TRBV18 and TRBJ2-1, with D possibly TRBD2 on 5 matching bases. V lost 3 bases and J lost 0, with 18 bases in between. Germline CDR1 reads KGHSH; CDR2 reads LQKENI. The CDR3 runs to 18 residues. Here the CDR3 DNA reads TGTGCCAGCTCACCCCAGGCGTCAACTAGGAGCTCCTACAATGAGCAGTTCTTC. It is translated as CASSPQASTRSSYNEQFF.

The chain has TRBV14 and TRBJ2-7; perhaps TRBD1 as D (6 bases). The CDR3 is made up of 16 amino acids. In germline, CDR1 is SGHDN, CDR2 FVKESK. Trimming removed 4 bases at V and 6 bases at J, with 22 bases between. The CDR3: CASSPSRTGITREQYF. The CDR3 DNA sequence: TGTGCCAGCAGCCCCAGCCGAACAGGGATAACTCGCGAGCAGTACTTC.